The TCR beta chain described here comes from a study of blood T cell repertoires in COVID-19. Produced via immunoSEQ multiplex PCR; TCRdb's table is partial and in-frame only. This sample yields some 76,000 clones, of which more than 85% are seen a single time; approximately 0.59% belongs to the top ten. The V gene end was trimmed by 6 bases and the J gene end by 5 bases; junction bases not matched to a gene: 11. Germline lookup yields CDR1 SNHLY and CDR2 FYNNEI. The CDR3 extends over 15 amino acids. The sample was peripheral blood. This rearrangement joins TRBV2 to TRBJ2-5; 8 bases agree with TRBD2. The TCR was taken from a man between 60 and 75 years old with acute or convalescent COVID-19. CDR3 bases: TGTGCCAGCAGCTTCATGCGCGGGGGGCTCGAGACCCAGTACTTC. Its protein product is CASSFMRGGLETQYF.